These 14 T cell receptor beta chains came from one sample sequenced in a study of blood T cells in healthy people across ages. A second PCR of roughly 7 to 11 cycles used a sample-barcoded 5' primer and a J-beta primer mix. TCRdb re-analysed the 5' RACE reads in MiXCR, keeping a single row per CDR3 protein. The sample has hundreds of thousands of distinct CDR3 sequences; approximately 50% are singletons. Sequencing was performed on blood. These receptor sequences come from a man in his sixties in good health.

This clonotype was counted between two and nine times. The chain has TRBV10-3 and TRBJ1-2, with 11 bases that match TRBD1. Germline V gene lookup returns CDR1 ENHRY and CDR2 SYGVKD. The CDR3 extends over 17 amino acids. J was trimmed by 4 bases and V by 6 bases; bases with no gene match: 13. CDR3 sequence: CAIRDPGQGVHGYGYTF. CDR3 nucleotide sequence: TGTGCCATCAGAGACCCGGGACAGGGGGTTCACGGCTATGGCTACACCTTC.

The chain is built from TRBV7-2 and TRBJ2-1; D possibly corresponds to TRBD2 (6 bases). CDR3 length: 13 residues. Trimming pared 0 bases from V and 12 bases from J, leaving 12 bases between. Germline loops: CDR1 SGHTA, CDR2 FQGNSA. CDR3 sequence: CASSLAIGGWQFF. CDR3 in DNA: TGTGCCAGCAGCTTAGCGATCGGGGGTTGGCAGTTCTTC.

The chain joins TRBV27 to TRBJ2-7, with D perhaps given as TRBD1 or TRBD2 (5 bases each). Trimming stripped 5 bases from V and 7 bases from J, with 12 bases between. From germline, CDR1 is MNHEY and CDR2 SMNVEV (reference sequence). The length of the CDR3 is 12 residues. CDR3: CASSLLRGEQYF. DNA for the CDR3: TGTGCCAGCAGTCTCCTGAGGGGTGAGCAGTACTTC.

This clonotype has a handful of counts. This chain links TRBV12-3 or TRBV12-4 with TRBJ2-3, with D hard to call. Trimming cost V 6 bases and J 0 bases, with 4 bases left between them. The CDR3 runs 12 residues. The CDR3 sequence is CASRLSTDTQYF. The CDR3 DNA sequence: TGTGCCAGCAGGCTAAGCACAGATACGCAGTATTTT.

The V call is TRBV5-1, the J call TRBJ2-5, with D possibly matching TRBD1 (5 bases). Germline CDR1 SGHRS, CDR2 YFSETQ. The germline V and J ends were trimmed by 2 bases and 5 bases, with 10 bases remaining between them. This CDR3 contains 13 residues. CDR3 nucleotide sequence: TGCGCCAGCAGCTTTGCTTCAGGGGAGACCCAGTACTTC. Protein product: CASSFASGETQYF.

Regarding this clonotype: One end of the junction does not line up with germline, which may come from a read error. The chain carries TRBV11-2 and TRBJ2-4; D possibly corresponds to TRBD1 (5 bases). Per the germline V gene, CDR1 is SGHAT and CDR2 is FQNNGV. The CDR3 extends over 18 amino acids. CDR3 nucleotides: TGTGCCGGCAGCTTAGATCAGGTATTTGGCAGGGTACCTATCGAGCGGTACTTC. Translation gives CAGSLDQVFGRVPIERYF.

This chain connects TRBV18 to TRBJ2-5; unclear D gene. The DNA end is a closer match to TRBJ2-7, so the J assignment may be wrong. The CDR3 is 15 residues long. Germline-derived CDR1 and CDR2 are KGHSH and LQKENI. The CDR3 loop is CASSPPFGRLYEQYF. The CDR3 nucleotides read TGTGCCAGCTCACCTCCCTTTGGTCGGCTCTACGAGCAGTACTTC.

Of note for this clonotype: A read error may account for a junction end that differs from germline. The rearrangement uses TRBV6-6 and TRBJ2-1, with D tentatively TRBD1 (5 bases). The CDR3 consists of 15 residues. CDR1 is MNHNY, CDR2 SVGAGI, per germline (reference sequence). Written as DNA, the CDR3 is TGTGCCAGCAGTTACGACGACAGCTCCTACGATGAGCAGTTCTTC. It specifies CASSYDDSSYDEQFF.

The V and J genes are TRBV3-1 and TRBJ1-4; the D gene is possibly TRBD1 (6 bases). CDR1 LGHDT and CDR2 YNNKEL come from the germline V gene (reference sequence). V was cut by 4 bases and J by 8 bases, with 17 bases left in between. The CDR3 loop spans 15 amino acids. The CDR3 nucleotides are TGTGCCAGCAGCCCCGGTAGGGAGGGGGAAGAAAAACTGTTTTTT. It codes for CASSPGREGEEKLFF.

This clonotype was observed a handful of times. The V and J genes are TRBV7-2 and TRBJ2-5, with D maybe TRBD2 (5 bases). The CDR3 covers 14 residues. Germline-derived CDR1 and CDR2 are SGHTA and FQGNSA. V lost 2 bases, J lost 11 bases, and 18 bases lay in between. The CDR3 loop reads CASSLLVPTGEQYF. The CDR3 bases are TGTGCCAGCAGCTTACTGGTCCCTACTGGGGAGCAGTACTTC.

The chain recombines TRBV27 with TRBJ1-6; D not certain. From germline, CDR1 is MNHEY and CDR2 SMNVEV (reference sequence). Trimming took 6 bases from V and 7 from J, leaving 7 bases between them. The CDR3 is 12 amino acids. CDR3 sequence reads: CASRETNSPLHF. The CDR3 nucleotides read TGTGCCAGCAGGGAGACGAATTCACCCCTCCACTTT.

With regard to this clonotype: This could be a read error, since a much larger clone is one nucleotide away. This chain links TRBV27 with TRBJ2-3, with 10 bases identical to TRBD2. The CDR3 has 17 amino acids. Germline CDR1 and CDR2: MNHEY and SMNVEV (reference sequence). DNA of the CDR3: TGTGCCAGCAGTTCCCCCGGCCTAGCGGGGGTCACAGGTACGCAGTATTTT. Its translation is CASSSPGLAGVTGTQYF.

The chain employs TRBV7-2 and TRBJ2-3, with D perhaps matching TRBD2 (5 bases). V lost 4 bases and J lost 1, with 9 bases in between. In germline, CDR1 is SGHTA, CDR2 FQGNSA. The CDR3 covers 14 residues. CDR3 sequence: CASSSCSGTDTQYF. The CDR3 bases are TGTGCCAGCAGCTCGTGTAGCGGCACAGATACGCAGTATTTT.

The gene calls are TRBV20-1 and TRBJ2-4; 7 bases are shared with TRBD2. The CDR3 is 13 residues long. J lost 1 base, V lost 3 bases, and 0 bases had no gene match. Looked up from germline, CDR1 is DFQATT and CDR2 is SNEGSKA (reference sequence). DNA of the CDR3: TGCAGTGCTAGCGGGGGGGCCAAAAACATTCAGTACTTC. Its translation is CSASGGAKNIQYF.